These T cell receptor beta chains were read from a single sample in a study of blood T cell repertoires in COVID-19. Profiling relied on immunoSEQ multiplex PCR, and the TCRdb table lists in-frame clones only, not all of them. The sample shows over 200,000 clones, roughly nine tenths of them seen only once. The specimen was peripheral blood. The receptor set was obtained from a man in his forties with active or convalescent COVID-19. Both conserved end residues are part of each CDR3. Fields, in order: CDR3 length, J gene, D gene, V gene, clone size, CDR3 DNA, CDR3 protein. D genes are given only for firm matches. Only part of the rows carry a size: once, few, many, or a class if the clone is expanded.

CDR3 length: 16
J gene: TRBJ1-2
D gene: NA
V gene: TRBV11-2
clone size: once
CDR3 DNA: TGTGCCAGCAGCCCCTTAACCGGGAGACCTAACTATGGCTACACCTTC
CDR3 protein: CASSPLTGRPNYGYTF

CDR3 length: 13
J gene: TRBJ2-7
D gene: NA
V gene: TRBV28
clone size: NA
CDR3 DNA: TGTGCCTCCCTTCGGGACAACTCCTACGAGCAGTACTTC
CDR3 protein: CASLRDNSYEQYF

CDR3 length: 20
J gene: TRBJ1-5
D gene: NA
V gene: TRBV4-1
clone size: NA
CDR3 DNA: TGCGCCAGCAGCCACTACCCCGTCATTCTGAGGCGAGGAAGCAATCAGCCCCAGCATTTT
CDR3 protein: CASSHYPVILRRGSNQPQHF

CDR3 length: 14
J gene: TRBJ2-3
D gene: NA
V gene: TRBV15
clone size: NA
CDR3 DNA: TGTGCCACCAGCAGCCCCCTGGGGAGCGATACGCAGTATTTT
CDR3 protein: CATSSPLGSDTQYF

CDR3 length: 16
J gene: TRBJ2-4
D gene: TRBD2
V gene: TRBV19
clone size: once
CDR3 DNA: TGTGCCAGTAGTAACGAGCGGGGTTTAGCCAAAAACATTCAGTACTTC
CDR3 protein: CASSNERGLAKNIQYF

CDR3 length: 15
J gene: TRBJ2-2
D gene: NA
V gene: TRBV18
clone size: NA
CDR3 DNA: TGTGCCAGCTCCTCGATAGGGGCGAACACCGGGGAGCTGTTTTTT
CDR3 protein: CASSSIGANTGELFF

CDR3 length: 15
J gene: TRBJ2-1
D gene: TRBD1
V gene: TRBV19
clone size: NA
CDR3 DNA: TGTGCCAGTAGTACAACCGGGACAGGGTCGAATGAGCAGTTCTTC
CDR3 protein: CASSTTGTGSNEQFF

CDR3 length: 13
J gene: TRBJ1-1
D gene: NA
V gene: TRBV30
clone size: NA
CDR3 DNA: TGTGCCTGGAGTGGCCAGGGGCCCCTTGAAGCTTTCTTT
CDR3 protein: CAWSGQGPLEAFF

CDR3 length: 14
J gene: TRBJ1-2
D gene: TRBD1
V gene: TRBV5-1
clone size: NA
CDR3 DNA: TGCGCCAGCAGCTTTGACAGGGAGTCCGAGAGCTACACCTTC
CDR3 protein: CASSFDRESESYTF

CDR3 length: 18
J gene: TRBJ1-5
D gene: TRBD1
V gene: TRBV28
clone size: NA
CDR3 DNA: TGTGCCAGCAGTTCGAAGGGGGCCCAGACCCCTAGCAATCAGCCCCAGCATTTT
CDR3 protein: CASSSKGAQTPSNQPQHF

CDR3 length: 16
J gene: TRBJ2-1
D gene: TRBD2
V gene: TRBV18
clone size: NA
CDR3 DNA: TGTGCCAGCTCAGCCTTACTAGCGGGGGCCAACAATGAGCAGTTCTTC
CDR3 protein: CASSALLAGANNEQFF

CDR3 length: 14
J gene: TRBJ2-7
D gene: TRBD2
V gene: TRBV4-2
clone size: NA
CDR3 DNA: TGTGCCAGCAGCCAAGGTCTAGCGGGAGCCGAGCAGTACTTC
CDR3 protein: CASSQGLAGAEQYF

CDR3 length: 12
J gene: TRBJ2-5
D gene: NA
V gene: TRBV24-1
clone size: NA
CDR3 DNA: TGTGCCTCACACAGGGTAAACGAGACCCAGTACTTC
CDR3 protein: CASHRVNETQYF

CDR3 length: 18
J gene: TRBJ2-3
D gene: NA
V gene: TRBV4-2
clone size: NA
CDR3 DNA: TGTGCCAGCAGCCAAGATGGAATATACGCTAGCGGCACAGATACGCAGTATTTT
CDR3 protein: CASSQDGIYASGTDTQYF

CDR3 length: 16
J gene: TRBJ2-1
D gene: TRBD2
V gene: TRBV5-6
clone size: once
CDR3 DNA: TGTGCCAGCAGCCCCAATCCGGGGACTAGTCGGTATGAGCAGTTCTTC
CDR3 protein: CASSPNPGTSRYEQFF